This T cell receptor beta chain derives from a study of T cell responses to AZD1222 COVID-19 vaccine (dated by TCRdb to 2020 to 2023). About the investigation overall: A total of under 250 trial participants underwent TCR sequencing, of whom around 210 had received two doses of AZD1222 and roughly 26 had received two doses of the MenACWY control vaccine. Trial participants were enrolled into age subgroups of 18-55, 56-69 and 70-plus years, which contained 148, 28 and 57 TCR-sequenced participants, respectively.

The time point label, read with the paper, signifies: about 28 days (+/-7) after the second vaccine dose. AZD1222 recipients given second doses at about 4 weeks or at about 12 weeks were pooled, since spike-specific TCR depth and breadth were not found to differ between the two schedules. Vaccinee samples came from UK trials COV001 and COV002, including a single-blind randomized controlled phase 2/3 trial of AZD1222 (ChAdOx1 nCoV-19) in healthy adults. For TCRbeta chain sequencing, PBMC samples were collected from trial participants at day 0 and at day 28 after the second dose. Results and caveats for the whole study, not just this receptor: Participants were mostly white British and included more females than males, and it was suggested by the authors that clonal diversity may have been underestimated. Only six or seven AZD1222 recipients were SARS-CoV-2 seropositive at baseline, limiting conclusions about previously exposed vaccinees. Because no day 14 peak-response samples were available, repertoires were characterized only after the peak T cell response. In the small 56-69-year group, the increase in depth fell short of significance, most likely because of low power. Epitopes outside the regions mutated in the B.1.351 and B.1.1.7 variants were reportedly recognized by nearly half of the unique spike-specific TCRs. Spike-specific TCR breadth and depth rose significantly after two AZD1222 doses compared with day 0 and with MenACWY recipients. CD4 TCRs associated with the vaccine covered the entire spike protein, and the dominant responses were in regions 160-218 and 743-854.

Between the V and J ends, shortened by 2 bases and 5 bases respectively, the junction contains 17 bases. The germline V gene gives CDR1 as SGHRS and CDR2 as YFSETQ. The CDR3 starts with the cysteine, ends with the phenylalanine, and has 15 residues. Kept here is only the CDR3 DNA, which spans 45 bases and is read in frame from base 1. Of note for this clone: Its antigen specificity is not known. Base qualities are not recorded, but no much larger clone differs from it by a single base.

The CDR3 regions of human TCRbeta chains were analyzed by immunosequencing. The authors processed their data as follows. TCRs in the repertoires were compared against a reference library of SARS-CoV-2-specific TCRs that had been generated with the MIRA antigen-specificity platform. Breadth meant the fraction of unique TCRs that were SARS-CoV-2-associated, whereas depth meant the fraction of total T cells that were SARS-CoV-2-associated. Using the MIRA data, each spike-specific TCR was assigned both to the spike region to which the TCR was reactive and to a CD4 or CD8 class. Log10-transformed breadth and depth values were compared by one-way ANOVA with Sidak's multiple comparisons tests. TCRdb re-hosts the immuneACCESS table, in-frame sequences only. Its copies lack some clones; in the studies checked, an unresolved V gene accounts for under half of them, and the cause for the rest is not known. V and J calls and clone size are those listed in that table; D and trimming were worked out from the DNA. This sample gives roughly 120,000 clones in total; about 90% of them show up just once. The ten largest clones take up more than 6% of the sample.

The clonotype was recovered from an adult who received the AZD1222 COVID-19 vaccine. This chain joins TRBV5-1 to TRBJ2-7; the D segment could be TRBD2, given 7 matching bases. Material: peripheral blood, obtained 28 days after the second AZD1222 dose. The DNA is as follows: TGCGCCAGCAGCTTTCGTATCGGGGGGCAGGACGAGCAGTACTTC. Its protein reads: CASSFRIGGQDEQYF.